Sequencing of this T cell receptor beta chain was carried out in a study of radiation and T cells in renal cell carcinoma. As for the study in general: Nephrectomy followed 15 Gy stereotactic body radiation by 4 weeks. Study-wide results and limits: Top tumor clonotypes rose in blood 2 weeks post-radiation, then contracted.

Here immunoSEQ multiplex PCR was the method, and the copy in TCRdb shows in-frame clones only, minus some. The table includes some 150,000 clones, 75% to 90% detected once. As for time point: baseline pretreatment blood. Regarding treatment: 15 Gy SBRT to primary tumor, nephrectomy 4 weeks later. Blood was sampled at baseline, 2 weeks and 4 weeks after SBRT. This renal cell carcinoma was of the clear cell type. Concerning this clone: The antigen is undetermined.

There are 14 residues in the CDR3. V was clipped by 7 bases and J by 3 bases; unmatched bases: 6. Germline loops: CDR1 SNHLY, CDR2 FYNNEI. The TCR comes from a woman aged 45-65 years with renal cell carcinoma. The rearrangement joins TRBV2 to TRBJ2-7; 10 bases line up with TRBD2. The sequenced sample was blood, obtained from a patient whose treatment included radiotherapy and nephrectomy. This chain's CDR3 is CASTSGRGDYEQYF. CDR3 coding DNA: TGTGCCAGCACTAGCGGGAGAGGGGACTACGAGCAGTACTTC. Full variable domain (remainder filled in from reference TRBV2 and TRBJ2-7): EPEVTQTPSHQVTQMGQEVILRCVPISNHLYFYWYRQILGQKVEFLVSFYNNEISEKSEIFDDQFSVERPDGSNFTLKIRSTKLEDSAMYFCASTSGRGDYEQYFGPGTRLTVT.